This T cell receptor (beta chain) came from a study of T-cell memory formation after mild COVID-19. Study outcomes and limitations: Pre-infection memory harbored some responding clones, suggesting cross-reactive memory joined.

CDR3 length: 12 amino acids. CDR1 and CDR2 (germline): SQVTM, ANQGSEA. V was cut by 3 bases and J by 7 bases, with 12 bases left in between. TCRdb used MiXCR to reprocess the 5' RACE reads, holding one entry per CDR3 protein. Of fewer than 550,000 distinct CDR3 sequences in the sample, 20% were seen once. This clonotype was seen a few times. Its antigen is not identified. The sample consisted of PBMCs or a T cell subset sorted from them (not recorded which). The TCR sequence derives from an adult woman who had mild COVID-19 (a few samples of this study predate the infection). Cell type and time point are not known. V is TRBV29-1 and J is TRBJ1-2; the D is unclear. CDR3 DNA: TGCAGCGTTGAGCTAGACTGGAGTGGCTACACCTTC. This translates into CSVELDWSGYTF.